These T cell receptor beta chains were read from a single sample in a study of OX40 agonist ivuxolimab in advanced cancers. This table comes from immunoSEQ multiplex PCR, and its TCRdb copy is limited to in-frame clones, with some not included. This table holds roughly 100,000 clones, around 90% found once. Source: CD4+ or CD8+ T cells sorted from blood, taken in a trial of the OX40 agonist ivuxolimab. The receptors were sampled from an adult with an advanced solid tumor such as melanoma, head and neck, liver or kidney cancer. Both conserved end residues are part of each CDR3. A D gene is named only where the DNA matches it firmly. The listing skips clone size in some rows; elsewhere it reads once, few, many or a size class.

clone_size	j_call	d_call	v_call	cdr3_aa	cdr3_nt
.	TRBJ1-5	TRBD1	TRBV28	CAEGAGQGQPQHF	TGTGCCGAAGGGGCAGGACAGGGACAGCCCCAGCATTTT
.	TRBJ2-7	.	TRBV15	CATSSDSIASREQYF	TGTGCCACCAGCAGCGACTCCATAGCGTCGCGGGAGCAGTACTTC
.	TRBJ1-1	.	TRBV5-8	CASSLRGGGFEAFF	TGTGCCAGCAGCTTGAGGGGGGGAGGATTTGAAGCTTTCTTT
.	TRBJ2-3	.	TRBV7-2	CASSLAAGLADTQYF	TGTGCCAGCAGCTTAGCGGCAGGGCTGGCAGATACGCAGTATTTT
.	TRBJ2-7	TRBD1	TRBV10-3	CAISERTGDEQYF	TGTGCCATCAGTGAGAGGACAGGGGACGAGCAGTACTTC
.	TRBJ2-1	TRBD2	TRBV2	CASSTSGRVNEQFF	TGTGCCAGCAGCACTAGCGGGAGGGTCAATGAGCAGTTCTTC
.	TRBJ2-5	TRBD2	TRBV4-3	CASSQGLAGNQETQYF	TGCGCCAGCAGCCAGGGACTAGCGGGTAATCAAGAGACCCAGTACTTC
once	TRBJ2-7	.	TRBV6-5	CASSYSRGYEQYF	TGTGCCAGCAGTTACTCTAGGGGGTACGAGCAGTACTTC
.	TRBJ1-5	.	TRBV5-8	CASSFRDQPQHF	TGTGCCAGCAGCTTCAGGGATCAGCCCCAGCATTTT
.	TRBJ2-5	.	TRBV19	CASGERFGGSSGTQYF	TGTGCCAGTGGGGAACGGTTTGGCGGGTCGTCGGGGACCCAGTACTTC
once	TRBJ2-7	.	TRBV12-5	CASGLVEWAWTARPNSSYEQYF	TGTGCTAGTGGTTTGGTAGAGTGGGCCTGGACAGCCCGACCCAATAGCTCCTACGAGCAGTACTTC
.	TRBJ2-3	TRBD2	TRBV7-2	CASSLASGRSTDTQYF	TGTGCCAGCAGCTTAGCTAGCGGGAGGAGCACAGATACGCAGTATTTT
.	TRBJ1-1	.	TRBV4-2	CASSQVFKLTEAFF	TGTGCCAGCAGCCAAGTATTCAAACTCACTGAAGCTTTCTTT
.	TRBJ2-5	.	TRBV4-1	CASSQDWWGSQETQYF	TGCGCCAGCAGCCAAGATTGGTGGGGAAGTCAAGAGACCCAGTACTTC
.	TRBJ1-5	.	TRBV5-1	CASSLSGASNQPQHF	TGCGCCAGCAGCTTGTCAGGGGCGAGCAATCAGCCCCAGCATTTT
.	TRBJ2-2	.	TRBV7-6	CASSLVRPDNTGELFF	TGTGCCAGCAGCTTAGTCCGGCCGGACAACACCGGGGAGCTGTTTTTT
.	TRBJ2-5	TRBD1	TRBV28	CASSFRGQGRLAETQYF	TGTGCCAGCAGTTTTAGGGGACAGGGGAGATTGGCAGAGACCCAGTACTTC
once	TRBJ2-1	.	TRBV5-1	CASSFTANNEQFF	TGCGCCAGCAGCTTCACTGCGAACAATGAGCAGTTCTTC
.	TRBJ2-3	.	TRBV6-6	CASSRDSTGVTDTQYF	TGTGCCAGCAGTCGGGACTCCACAGGAGTTACAGATACGCAGTATTTT
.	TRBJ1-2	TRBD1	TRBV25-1	CASSPLKTGGGYGYTF	TGTGCCAGCAGTCCACTAAAGACAGGGGGCGGCTATGGCTACACCTTC
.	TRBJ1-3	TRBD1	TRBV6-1	CASSAAGGTDSGNTIYF	TGTGCCAGCAGTGCGGCGGGGGGGACAGACTCTGGAAACACCATATATTTT
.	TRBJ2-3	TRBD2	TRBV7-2	CASSYAGADTQYF	TGTGCCAGCAGCTACGCGGGAGCGGATACGCAGTATTTT
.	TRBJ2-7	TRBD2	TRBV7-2	CASARSTSGGLSEQYF	TGTGCCAGCGCCCGATCAACTAGCGGGGGGCTCAGCGAGCAGTACTTC
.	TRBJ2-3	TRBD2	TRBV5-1	CASSLGSGGNTDTQYF	TGCGCCAGCAGCTTGGGCAGCGGGGGGAACACAGATACGCAGTATTTT
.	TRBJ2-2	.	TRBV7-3	CASSSVQGGLFF	TGTGCCAGCAGCTCAGTCCAGGGGGGGCTGTTTTTT
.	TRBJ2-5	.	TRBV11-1	CASSLTVRQETQYF	TGTGCCAGCAGTCTTACAGTCCGCCAAGAGACCCAGTACTTC
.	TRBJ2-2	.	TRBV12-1	CASSDETGGRANTGELFF	TGTGCCAGCAGCGACGAGACAGGGGGAAGGGCTAACACCGGGGAGCTGTTTTTT
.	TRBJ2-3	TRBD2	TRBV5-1	CASSLTSGSADTQYF	TGCGCCAGCAGCTTGACTAGCGGGAGTGCAGATACGCAGTATTTT
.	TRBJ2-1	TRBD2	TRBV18	CASSPRTSGSHNEQFF	TGTGCCAGCTCACCGAGGACTAGCGGGAGTCACAATGAGCAGTTCTTC
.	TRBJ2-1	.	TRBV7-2	CASSFQGRVYNEQFF	TGTGCCAGCAGCTTTCAGGGGCGGGTTTACAATGAGCAGTTCTTC
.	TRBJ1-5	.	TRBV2	CASKGLSGHGARPQHF	TGTGCCAGCAAGGGGTTATCGGGACACGGCGCGCGGCCCCAGCATTTT
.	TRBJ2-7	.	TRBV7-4	CASSRPRRGSYEQYF	TGTGCCAGCAGCCGTCCCCGGAGGGGGTCCTACGAGCAGTACTTC
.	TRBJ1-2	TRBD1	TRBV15	CATSSGVGTGAANYGYTF	TGTGCCACCAGCAGCGGGGTGGGCACAGGGGCAGCTAACTATGGCTACACCTTC
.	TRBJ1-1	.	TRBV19	CASSTGQRNTEAFF	TGTGCCAGTAGTACCGGACAGCGGAACACTGAAGCTTTCTTT
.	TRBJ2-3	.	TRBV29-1	CSVGTLRDTQYF	TGCAGCGTTGGGACGTTGAGGGATACGCAGTATTTT
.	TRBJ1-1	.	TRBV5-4	CASRLFLENTEAFF	TGTGCCAGTAGGCTTTTCCTGGAGAACACTGAAGCTTTCTTT
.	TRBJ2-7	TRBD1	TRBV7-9	CASTPFGQVRSYEQYF	TGTGCCAGCACGCCTTTCGGACAGGTTAGATCCTACGAGCAGTACTTC
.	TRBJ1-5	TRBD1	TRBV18	CASSPQTGAQPQHF	TGTGCCAGCTCACCACAAACAGGGGCTCAGCCCCAGCATTTT
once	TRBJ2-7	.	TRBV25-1	CASSSSYEQYF	TGTGCCAGCAGCTCTAGTTACGAGCAGTACTTC
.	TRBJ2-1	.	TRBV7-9	CASSLPRGPYNEQFF	TGTGCCAGCAGCTTACCGCGGGGACCCTACAATGAGCAGTTCTTC
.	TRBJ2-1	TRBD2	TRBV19	CASSTQRERVHEQFF	TGTGCCAGTAGTACGCAGCGGGAGAGGGTACATGAGCAGTTCTTC
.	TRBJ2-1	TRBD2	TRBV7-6	CASSSILGLAGGNEQFF	TGTGCCAGCAGCTCCATTTTGGGACTAGCGGGAGGGAATGAGCAGTTCTTC
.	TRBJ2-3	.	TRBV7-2	CASSPLGDSRTDTQYF	TGTGCCAGCAGCCCACTGGGAGATTCACGCACAGATACGCAGTATTTT
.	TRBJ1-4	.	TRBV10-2	CASSGGYINEKLFF	TGCGCCAGCAGTGGAGGGTATATTAATGAAAAACTGTTTTTT
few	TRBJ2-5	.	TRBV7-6	CASSKRQETQYF	TGTGCCAGTTCAAAGCGGCAAGAGACCCAGTACTTC
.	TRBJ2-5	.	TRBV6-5	CASSYSSGGRETQYF	TGTGCCAGCAGTTACTCGTCTGGGGGACGAGAGACCCAGTACTTC
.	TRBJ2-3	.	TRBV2	CASSDFSSTDTQYF	TGTGCCAGCAGTGACTTCTCAAGCACAGATACGCAGTATTTT
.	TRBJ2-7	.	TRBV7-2	CASSLDTYTSYEQYF	TGTGCCAGCAGCTTAGATACCTACACGTCCTACGAGCAGTACTTC
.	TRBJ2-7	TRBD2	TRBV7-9	CASSLGTSGRYVYEQYF	TGTGCCAGCAGCCTAGGGACTAGCGGGAGGTACGTCTACGAGCAGTACTTC
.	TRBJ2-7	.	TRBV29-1	CSVQSGDEQYF	TGCAGCGTCCAGTCAGGGGACGAGCAGTACTTC
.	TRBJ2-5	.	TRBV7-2	CASSPEGSSETQYF	TGTGCCAGCAGCCCAGAGGGGTCGTCAGAGACCCAGTACTTC
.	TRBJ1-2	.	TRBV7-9	CASSLGGRAYGYTF	TGTGCCAGCAGCTTAGGGGGCAGGGCCTATGGCTACACCTTC
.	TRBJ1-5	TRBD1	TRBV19	CASSRQGAYSNQPQHF	TGTGCCAGTAGTCGGCAGGGGGCTTATAGCAATCAGCCCCAGCATTTT
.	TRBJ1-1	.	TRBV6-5	CASSPPGGYTEAFF	TGTGCCAGCAGTCCCCCGGGGGGATACACTGAAGCTTTCTTT
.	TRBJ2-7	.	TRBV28	CASSFPTDSSYEQYF	TGTGCCAGCAGTTTCCCGACAGACAGCTCCTACGAGCAGTACTTC